This T cell receptor beta chain comes out of a study of Ad26.COV2.S vaccination and SARS-CoV-2 variants. This clone was seen a handful of times. The antigen remains undetermined. The V and J ends lost 5 bases and 6 bases respectively, with 14 bases between them. CDR3 size: 13 residues. The germline V gene encodes CDR1 LNHDA and CDR2 SQIVND (reference sequence). Study-wide results and limits: Placebo recipients had lower spike-specific TCR breadth than vaccine recipients.

Treatment given: 15 to 20 received Ad26.COV2.S at low or high dose, single or two shots; several received placebo; per-sample allocation not given. Sampling happened 63 days after the first vaccine or placebo injection. The table came from immunoSEQ multiplex PCR; TCRdb's copy has only in-frame clones and leaves some out. The sample lists roughly 380,000 clones, roughly 88% occurring once. Sequencing used peripheral blood, obtained in a trial of Ad26.COV2.S vaccine versus placebo. The clonotype originates from a person between 18 and 60 years old who received the Ad26.COV2.S COVID-19 vaccine or a placebo. This chain connects TRBV19 to TRBJ2-7; D is uncertain. The CDR3 here is CASSGTASAEQYF. In nucleotides, the CDR3 is TGTGCCAGTAGTGGCACGGCCAGCGCCGAGCAGTACTTC.